The 26 T cell receptor beta chains below come from one sample, sequenced in a study of blood T cells in healthy people across ages. Combining a sample-barcoded 5' primer with a J-beta primer mix, a second PCR ran for roughly 7 to 12 cycles. TCRdb re-called the 5' RACE reads through MiXCR, storing one row per CDR3 protein. Of fewer than 2,000,000 distinct CDR3 sequences in the sample, around 35% were seen once. Sequencing used blood. The receptors were gathered from a woman in her twenties or thirties in good health.

A word on this clonotype: At one of its ends the junction is not consistent with the germline gene, which may arise from a read error. V is TRBV2 and J is TRBJ2-7, with D unresolved. The CDR3 covers 11 residues. Germline-derived CDR1 and CDR2 are SNHLY and FYNNEI. CDR3 coding DNA: TGTGTCAGCAGTCCTGTGATTGGGCAGTACTTC. Translated: CVSSPVIGQYF.

This rearrangement joins TRBV12-3 or TRBV12-4 to TRBJ1-1; 7 bases match TRBD1. CDR3 length: 15 amino acids. V lost 6 bases to trimming and J lost 1 base; unmatched junction nucleotides: 8. As DNA, the CDR3 is TGTGCCAGCAGCCTCCAGACAGGGACGAACACTGAAGCTTTCTTT. Translation gives CASSLQTGTNTEAFF.

The chain carries TRBV4-2 and TRBJ2-1, with TRBD2 matching 11 bases. CDR3 size: 16 residues. Germline trimming cut 0 bases from V and 12 bases from J; bases unmatched to any gene: 10. From germline, CDR1 is LGHNA and CDR2 YNFKEQ. As DNA, the CDR3 is TGTGCCAGCAGCCAAGAGATAACTAGCGGGAGCGACCCGCAGTTCTTC. The encoded protein is CASSQEITSGSDPQFF.

To note about this clonotype: An end of the junction does not agree with germline; a read error may underlie this. V usage is TRBV7-2 and J usage is TRBJ2-7; TRBD2 matches 8 bases. Germline V gene lookup returns CDR1 SGHTA and CDR2 FQGNSA. The CDR3 consists of 15 residues. In DNA, the CDR3 is TGTGCCGGCAGCTTAAGTTCTAGCGGGTACAATGAGCAGTACTTC. It yields the protein CAGSLSSSGYNEQYF.

The chain combines TRBV24-1 with TRBJ1-1; the D gene is possibly TRBD1 (5 bases). CDR3 length: 13 amino acids. Germline CDR1 KGHDR, CDR2 SFDVKD. V gave up 10 bases and J gave up 1 base, with 12 bases separating them. CDR3 sequence (DNA): TGTGCCACTAGGGAAGACAGGAACACTGAAGCTTTCTTT. Amino acid sequence: CATREDRNTEAFF.

The chain combines TRBV7-9 with TRBJ1-4; 9 bases align to TRBD1. The germline gives CDR1 SEHNR, CDR2 FQNEAQ (reference sequence). Trimming at V came to 4 bases and at J to 4 bases, leaving 7 bases not matched to a gene. The CDR3 has 16 residues. The CDR3 nucleotides are TGTGCCAGCAGCTCATGGACAGGGGCGGATAATGAAAAACTGTTTTTT. Encoded protein: CASSSWTGADNEKLFF.

This clonotype was seen a handful of times. V usage is TRBV9 and J usage is TRBJ2-1; D is uncertain. The germline V gene encodes CDR1 SGDLS and CDR2 YYNGEE. V was trimmed by 3 bases and J by 8 bases, leaving 9 bases between them. The CDR3 runs 12 residues. CDR3 nucleotide sequence: TGTGCCAGCAGCGCCGGAGTTGATGAGCAGTTCTTC. This gives the protein CASSAGVDEQFF.

This clonotype was found a few times. This sequence joins TRBV27 and TRBJ1-1, with a tentative D call TRBD1 (5 bases). CDR1 is MNHEY, CDR2 SMNVEV, per germline (reference sequence). The CDR3 has 15 residues. V shed 8 bases and J shed 1 base, with 17 bases lying between them. The CDR3 reads CASGNWGGENTEAFF. The DNA of the CDR3 is TGTGCCAGCGGCAACTGGGGCGGGGAGAACACTGAAGCTTTCTTT.

This clonotype was detected only a few times. Sequence at one end of the junction differs from germline and may be a read error. The V call is TRBV6-6, the J call TRBJ2-1; TRBD2 matches at 7 bases. The CDR3 loop spans 13 amino acids. Germline-derived CDR1 and CDR2 are MNHNY and SVGAGI (reference sequence). The CDR3 is CVSRASGYNEQFF. The CDR3 nucleotides are TGTGTCAGCAGGGCTAGCGGCTACAATGAGCAGTTCTTC.

This clonotype showed up just a few times. The chain uses TRBV5-6 and TRBJ2-1, with D unclear. Germline V CDR1 and CDR2: SGHDT, YYEEEE. CDR3 length: 14 residues. Trimming left V 1 base short and J 2 bases short, with 7 bases between. CDR3 bases: TGTGCCAGCAGCTTGTCGGCGACCTACAATGAGCAGTTCTTC. Protein sequence: CASSLSATYNEQFF.

This clonotype was detected a few times. This sequence joins TRBV12-3 or TRBV12-4 and TRBJ1-1; 9 positions agree with TRBD1. The CDR3 contains 15 residues. The J segment lost 0 bases and the V segment lost 6 bases, leaving 5 bases of the junction unmatched. CDR3 DNA sequence: TGTGCCAGCAGGTCCCGGGACAGGGTGAACACTGAAGCTTTCTTT. Encoded protein: CASRSRDRVNTEAFF.

The chain has TRBV20-1 and TRBJ2-5; 9 nucleotides agree with TRBD1. CDR1 and CDR2 (germline): DFQATT, SNEGSKA (reference sequence). J gave up 4 bases and V 6 bases, and 15 bases lay outside the gene matches. This CDR3 spans 16 amino acids. CDR3 residues: CSADDGGTGRLETQYF. DNA of the CDR3: TGCAGTGCAGACGACGGCGGGACAGGGCGGTTAGAGACCCAGTACTTC.

This chain uses TRBV3-1 with TRBJ1-2; no clear D gene. The germline V and J ends were trimmed by 0 bases and 7 bases, with 12 bases remaining between them. This CDR3 has 14 amino acids. CDR1 LGHDT and CDR2 YNNKEL come from the germline V gene (reference sequence). CDR3 in DNA: TGTGCCAGCAGCCAAGATCCGGGTCGAGCTGGCTACACCTTC. It specifies CASSQDPGRAGYTF.

CDR3 protein: CASSSPGLAGQYF. The CDR3 bases are TGCGCCAGCAGCTCCCCGGGACTAGCGGGGCAGTATTTT. This chain connects TRBV5-1 to TRBJ2-3; TRBD2 aligns across 12 bases. V lost 3 bases and J lost 11; bases outside the gene matches: 4. The germline gives CDR1 SGHRS, CDR2 YFSETQ. The CDR3 is 13 amino acids.

V gene TRBV29-1 combines with J gene TRBJ1-5; D gene unclear. This CDR3 spans 14 amino acids. Trimming cost V 6 bases and J 3 bases, with 15 bases left between them. Germline lookup yields CDR1 SQVTM and CDR2 ANQGSEA. CDR3 in amino acids: CSVASGSNNQPQHF. The CDR3 nucleotides are TGCAGCGTAGCATCGGGCAGTAACAATCAGCCCCAGCATTTT.

This chain uses TRBV6-1 with TRBJ1-4; D unclear. V lost 1 base and J lost 8, with 8 bases in between. There are 13 residues in the CDR3. Germline V gives CDR1 MNHNS, CDR2 SASEGT. The CDR3 DNA reads as TGTGCCAGCAGTGAAGTGCGGGGAGAAAAACTGTTTTTT. It encodes CASSEVRGEKLFF.

The CDR3 DNA follows: TGTGCCAGCGGCCGGGACAGGGGTGCTCATGAGCAGTTCTTC. It codes for CASGRDRGAHEQFF. This sequence joins TRBV12-3 or TRBV12-4 and TRBJ2-1; 10 bases align to TRBD1. The CDR3 is made up of 14 amino acids. The trim removed 8 bases at V and 8 bases at J, leaving 9 bases unmatched.

The chain joins TRBV5-1 to TRBJ2-5; D perhaps matches TRBD1 (6 bases). Near its end, the DNA agrees better with TRBJ2-7, so the J call may be wrong. The length of the CDR3 is 12 residues. Germline CDR1 SGHRS, CDR2 YFSETQ. CDR3 sequence: CASSGDKYEQYF. In DNA form, the CDR3 reads TGCGCCAGCAGCGGGGACAAGTACGAGCAGTACTTC.

Only a few counts were recorded for this clonotype. The V gene is TRBV5-1, the J gene TRBJ2-1; tentative D call: TRBD1 (6 bases). Germline CDR1 is SGHRS and CDR2 is YFSETQ. Trimming took 4 bases from V and 4 from J, leaving 12 bases between them. The CDR3 totals 14 residues. CDR3 in DNA: TGCGCCAGCAGCAACGGACAGCCGTACAATGAGCAGTTCTTC. Residues: CASSNGQPYNEQFF. Variable domain in full (rest from reference TRBV5-1 and TRBJ2-1): KAGVTQTPRYLIKTRGQQVTLSCSPISGHRSVSWYQQTPGQGLQFLFEYFSETQRNKGNFPGRFSGRQFSNSRSEMNVSTLELGDSALYLCASSNGQPYNEQFFGPGTRLTVL.

This sequence joins TRBV20-1 and TRBJ2-3; 9 nucleotides agree with TRBD2. The junction had 11 bases not matched to a gene; V was cut back by 2 bases and J by 2 bases. Germline CDR1 is DFQATT and CDR2 is SNEGSKA (reference sequence). The CDR3 contains 17 residues. CDR3 nucleotides: TGCAGTGCTAGAAAAACTCTAGCGGGATCCCCCACAGATACGCAGTATTTT. Its protein is CSARKTLAGSPTDTQYF.

This clonotype was seen at least ten times. The V gene is TRBV4-1, the J gene TRBJ2-7; 11 bases map to TRBD2. Germline V gene sequence: CDR1 MGHRA, CDR2 YSYEKL. V lost 6 bases to trimming and J lost 3 bases; unmatched junction nucleotides: 10. The CDR3 spans 16 residues. CDR3 DNA sequence: TGCGCCAGCAGTCAAACACCGGGACTAGCGGTCTACGAGCAGTACTTC. This translates into CASSQTPGLAVYEQYF.

The rearrangement joins TRBV6-7 to TRBJ2-5; D might be TRBD1 or TRBD2, each matching 5 bases. Being an ORF, TRBV6-7 has a function that is uncertain. The CDR3 totals 15 residues. The V and J ends lost 6 bases and 11 bases respectively, with 25 bases between them. The CDR3 is CASSEGPGPTYKQYF. DNA for the CDR3: TGTGCCAGCAGCGAGGGGCCGGGACCGACCTACAAGCAGTACTTC.

This clonotype was observed a handful of times. The chain is built from TRBV15 and TRBJ2-3; D is possibly TRBD1 (5 bases). Germline values: CDR1 LNHNV, CDR2 YYDKDF (reference sequence). The CDR3 loop spans 16 amino acids. Trimming took off 0 bases at V and 2 bases at J, with 12 bases between the two ends. The CDR3 region has the DNA TGTGCCACCAGCAGAGATCGGCAGGGTCCCACAGATACGCAGTATTTT. This gives the protein CATSRDRQGPTDTQYF.

This clonotype came up a few times. The genes are TRBV6-6 and TRBJ2-1; either TRBD1 or TRBD2 may supply D (5 bases each). The V gene's germline CDR1 is MNHNY and CDR2 SVGAGI (reference sequence). The CDR3 spans 16 residues. The V and J ends lost 2 bases and 6 bases respectively, with 17 bases between them. CDR3 protein: CASSYPTTGGGNEQFF. For the CDR3, the DNA is TGTGCCAGCAGTTACCCGACTACAGGTGGTGGCAATGAGCAGTTCTTC.

In its sample, this clonotype was seen a few times. The rearrangement uses TRBV7-2 and TRBJ2-5, with a weak D call TRBD2 (6 bases). The J call may be incorrect, as the DNA end agrees better with TRBJ2-7. The CDR3 covers 13 residues. Germline V gene data show CDR1 as SGHTA and CDR2 as FQGNSA. CDR3 bases: TGTGCCAGCAGCGTTGTTACGGGGGACGAGCAGTACTTC. Residues: CASSVVTGDEQYF.

The gene calls are TRBV28 and TRBJ2-7, with 9 bases matching TRBD1. Germline V gene lookup returns CDR1 MDHEN and CDR2 SYDVKM. This CDR3 has 14 amino acids. J lost 3 bases, V lost 11 bases, and 11 bases had no gene match. The CDR3 region is CACRARTGVYEQYF. For the CDR3, the DNA is TGTGCCTGCCGTGCGCGGACAGGGGTCTACGAGCAGTACTTC.